What follows are 19 T cell receptor beta chains derived from one specimen sequenced in a study of CD8 T cells in Susac syndrome. Random hexamers were used to reverse transcribe an amount of about 0.45 to 1 ug RNA. TCRdb re-called the immunoSEQ multiplex PCR reads with MiXCR, one entry per CDR3 protein. The data show about 200,000 distinct CDR3 sequences, around 95% seen once. Sequencing used CD4+ T cells from PBMCs. These receptors originate from a human donor in good health.

The chain is built from TRBV5-1 and TRBJ1-4, with 7 bases that match TRBD1. The CDR3 contains 15 residues. CDR1 is SGHRS and CDR2 is YFSETQ in the germline V gene. The J segment lost 6 bases and the V segment lost 0 bases, leaving 5 bases of the junction unmatched. As DNA, the CDR3 is TGCGCCAGCAGCTTGGAAGGGGGCAATGATGAAAAACTGTTTTTT. It yields the protein CASSLEGGNDEKLFF.

The V call is TRBV20-1, the J call TRBJ1-2; possibly TRBD1 for D (6 bases). The CDR3 is 13 residues long. The germline CDR1 and CDR2 sequences are DFQATT and SNEGSKA (reference sequence). Trimming took off 8 bases at V and 2 bases at J, with 15 bases between the two ends. This CDR3 reads CSSPIDRNYGYTF. The CDR3 bases are TGCAGTTCCCCGATCGACAGGAACTATGGCTACACCTTC.

The chain links TRBV19 to TRBJ1-2, with a possible D match to TRBD1 (6 bases). The germline V and J ends were trimmed by 6 bases and 0 bases, with 14 bases remaining between them. The length of the CDR3 is 15 residues. Per the germline V gene, CDR1 is LNHDA and CDR2 is SQIVND (reference sequence). CDR3 sequence reads: CASRIRQETNYGYTF. CDR3 coding DNA: TGTGCCAGTAGGATCCGACAGGAGACTAACTATGGCTACACCTTC.

The CDR3, as DNA: TGTGCCTGGGCCGCCTTGAGCGGGAGGTATGATGAGCAGTTCTTC. Translating it yields CAWAALSGRYDEQFF. V usage is TRBV30 and J usage is TRBJ2-1, with 9 bases fitting TRBD2. The CDR3 length is 15 residues. The trim removed 5 bases at V and 8 bases at J, leaving 13 bases unmatched. Looked up from germline, CDR1 is GTSNPN and CDR2 is SVGIG (reference sequence).

The V call is TRBV11-1, the J call TRBJ1-2, with D unresolved. This CDR3 has 12 amino acids. CDR1 and CDR2 (germline): SGHAT, FQDESV (reference sequence). The V and J ends lost 3 bases and 8 bases respectively, with 10 bases between them. CDR3 residues: CASSFSPDGYTF. DNA for the CDR3: TGTGCCAGCAGCTTCTCACCGGACGGCTACACCTTC.

The genes are TRBV29-1 and TRBJ2-1; the D gene is possibly TRBD2 (5 bases). The CDR3 totals 13 residues. The germline V gene has CDR1 SQVTM and CDR2 ANQGSEA. V dropped 4 bases and J dropped 1 base, with 8 bases sitting between them. The CDR3 DNA reads as TGCAGCGTTGGGTGGGAGTCCTACAATGAGCAGTTCTTC. Its translation: CSVGWESYNEQFF.

This clonotype came up once. The gene calls are TRBV18 and TRBJ1-1, with D possibly being TRBD1 (5 bases). There are 16 residues in the CDR3. V lost 3 bases to trimming and J lost 1 base, with 15 bases between them. Germline V lookup: CDR1 KGHSH, CDR2 LQKENI. CDR3 in DNA: TGTGCCAGCTCACCCCGGGGCCAGGGCGAGAACACTGAAGCTTTCTTT. It is translated as CASSPRGQGENTEAFF.

The genes are TRBV27 and TRBJ2-1, with TRBD2 matching over 8 bases. Germline CDR1 and CDR2: MNHEY and SMNVEV (reference sequence). The V gene end was trimmed by 8 bases and the J gene end by 0 bases; junction bases not matched to a gene: 3. The CDR3 loop spans 14 amino acids. The DNA of the CDR3 is TGTGCCAGCCTTCGGGGGGGCTCCTACAATGAGCAGTTCTTC. Encoded protein: CASLRGGSYNEQFF.

The chain recombines TRBV14 with TRBJ2-2, with D unclear. This CDR3 region has 13 residues. From germline, CDR1 is SGHDN and CDR2 FVKESK. V gave up 2 bases and J gave up 6 bases, with 7 bases separating them. The CDR3 bases are TGTGCCAGCAGCCAATACATCCCCGGGGAGCTGTTTTTT. The encoded protein is CASSQYIPGELFF.

This clonotype has just a few counts. The rearrangement links TRBV5-4 to TRBJ2-3; tentatively, D is TRBD1 or TRBD2 (5 bases each). The CDR3 has 14 residues. Germline CDR1 SGHNT, CDR2 YYREEE (reference sequence). Trimming took 0 bases from V and 2 from J, leaving 7 bases between them. The CDR3 region is CASSLVGATDTQYF. The CDR3 nucleotides read TGTGCCAGCAGCTTGGTCGGGGCCACAGATACGCAGTATTTT.

This rearrangement joins TRBV4-1 to TRBJ1-2; D is perhaps TRBD1 (6 bases). From germline, CDR1 is MGHRA and CDR2 YSYEKL. The CDR3 consists of 16 residues. Deletions cut 0 bases from V and 2 bases from J, with 13 bases between. CDR3: CASSQDNTGRNYGYTF. CDR3 bases: TGCGCCAGCAGCCAAGATAACACAGGGCGGAACTATGGCTACACCTTC.

The rearrangement joins TRBV29-1 to TRBJ2-1; D remains unclear. V dropped 7 bases and J dropped 6 bases, with 13 bases sitting between them. This CDR3 comprises 12 residues. CDR1 is SQVTM and CDR2 is ANQGSEA in the germline V gene. CDR3 in amino acids: CSAAKTGNEQFF. CDR3 sequence (DNA): TGCAGCGCCGCAAAGACTGGCAATGAGCAGTTCTTC.

The genes are TRBV19 and TRBJ2-5, with a weak D call TRBD1 (6 bases). Germline V lookup: CDR1 LNHDA, CDR2 SQIVND (reference sequence). Trimming left V 1 base short and J 6 bases short, with 12 bases between. The CDR3 length is 14 residues. The CDR3 spells CASSIARDIQTQYF. CDR3 nucleotides: TGTGCCAGTAGTATAGCGAGGGACATCCAGACCCAGTACTTC.

V usage is TRBV14 and J usage is TRBJ2-1; TRBD2 matches 11 bases. The J segment lost 9 bases and the V segment lost 2 bases, leaving 6 bases of the junction unmatched. The CDR3 totals 15 residues. Germline V gives CDR1 SGHDN, CDR2 FVKESK. The chain's CDR3 is CASSQQTSGVGEQFF. The DNA for the CDR3 is TGTGCCAGCAGCCAACAGACTAGCGGGGTCGGTGAGCAGTTCTTC.

The V and J genes are TRBV23-1 and TRBJ2-7; D ambiguous. TRBV23-1 qualifies as an ORF whose function is uncertain. The CDR3 runs 16 residues. The V and J ends lost 7 bases and 3 bases respectively, with 22 bases between them. The CDR3 bases are TGCGCCAGCAACATAACGTCAGGAGTCCCCCTCTACGAGCAGTACTTC. Translating gives CASNITSGVPLYEQYF.

This chain joins TRBV27 and TRBJ2-3; TRBD2 aligns across 12 bases. The J segment lost 5 bases and the V segment lost 4 bases, leaving 7 bases of the junction unmatched. This CDR3 is 16 amino acids long. CDR1 is MNHEY, CDR2 SMNVEV, per germline (reference sequence). CDR3 residues: CASSSLAGGPGDTQYF. The CDR3 DNA reads TGTGCCAGCAGTTCTCTAGCGGGAGGGCCGGGAGATACGCAGTATTTT.

The chain couples TRBV2 to TRBJ1-5, with TRBD1 matching over 7 bases. Unmatched junction bases numbered 6, after V lost 3 bases and J lost 4 bases. The CDR3 length is 15 residues. Germline loops: CDR1 SNHLY, CDR2 FYNNEI. CDR3 amino acids: CASSEAGTANQPQHF. DNA of the CDR3: TGTGCCAGCAGTGAGGCCGGGACAGCGAATCAGCCCCAGCATTTT.

This chain connects TRBV18 to TRBJ2-5, with D hard to call. With 1 base removed from V and 1 base from J, the gap between germline ends came to 4 bases. The germline V gene has CDR1 KGHSH and CDR2 LQKENI. The CDR3 contains 13 residues. In nucleotides, the CDR3 is TGTGCCAGCTCACCACTGCGCCAAGAGACCCAGTACTTC. Translated, it gives CASSPLRQETQYF.

V and J are TRBV18 and TRBJ1-2, with a tentative D call TRBD1 (5 bases). The germline V and J ends were trimmed by 5 bases and 4 bases, with 17 bases remaining between them. This CDR3 has 15 residues. CDR1 is KGHSH and CDR2 is LQKENI in the germline V gene. This CDR3 reads CASSSTADRAYGYTF. DNA of the CDR3: TGTGCCAGCTCATCAACCGCCGACAGAGCCTATGGCTACACCTTC. Full variable domain (rest looked up from reference TRBV18 and TRBJ1-2): NAGVMQNPRHLVRRRGQEARLRCSPMKGHSHVYWYRQLPEEGLKFMVYLQKENIIDESGMPKERFSAEFPKEGPSILRIQQVVRGDSAAYFCASSSTADRAYGYTFGSGTRLTVV.